Listed below are T cell receptor beta chains from one sample, sequenced in a study of radiation and T cells in renal cell carcinoma. Clones were read by immunoSEQ multiplex PCR, and TCRdb kept only the in-frame ones, dropping some. The table shows approximately 83,000 clones, with 70% to 90% occurring only once. Material: blood, obtained from a patient whose treatment included radiotherapy and nephrectomy. The receptors derive from a man aged 50 to 59 with renal cell carcinoma. The CDR3 runs from the conserved cysteine through the conserved F or W. The D gene is left open where the match is weak. Not every row has a clone size; where given, it reads once, few, many or a size class.

V gene,D gene,J gene,clone size,CDR3 protein,CDR3 DNA
TRBV7-9,NA,TRBJ1-4,NA,CASSLTPTNEKLFF,TGTGCCAGCAGCCTTACTCCAACTAATGAAAAACTGTTTTTT
TRBV27,NA,TRBJ1-5,NA,CASRVDGPDNQPQHF,TGTGCCAGCAGGGTTGACGGTCCAGACAATCAGCCCCAGCATTTT
TRBV9,NA,TRBJ2-2,once,CASSVNTGELFF,TGTGCCAGCAGCGTCAACACCGGGGAGCTGTTTTTT
TRBV4-3,TRBD1,TRBJ1-2,NA,CASSQDRGQGYGYTF,TGCGCCAGCAGCCAAGATCGGGGACAGGGCTATGGCTACACCTTC
TRBV5-1,TRBD2,TRBJ2-1,NA,CASSFGDADGGTSGSPDFYNEQFF,TGCGCCAGCAGTTTTGGGGACGCGGACGGGGGAACTAGCGGGAGTCCCGACTTCTACAATGAGCAGTTCTTC
TRBV5-1,NA,TRBJ2-3,NA,CASSRPGGDTQYF,TGCGCCAGCAGCCGACCAGGAGGAGATACGCAGTATTTT
TRBV28,NA,TRBJ1-5,NA,CASNFAPGGNQPQHF,TGTGCCAGCAATTTTGCCCCAGGGGGCAATCAGCCCCAGCATTTT
TRBV6-1,NA,TRBJ2-1,NA,CASRKQGSPYNEQFF,TGTGCCAGCAGAAAACAGGGCTCCCCCTACAATGAGCAGTTCTTC
TRBV10-3,NA,TRBJ2-5,NA,CAISESIAVQETQYF,TGTGCCATCAGTGAGTCGATTGCAGTCCAAGAGACCCAGTACTTC
TRBV7-7,NA,TRBJ2-5,NA,CASSLGGSQETQYF,TGTGCTAGCAGCTTAGGAGGTAGCCAAGAGACCCAGTACTTC
TRBV7-9,NA,TRBJ1-4,few,CASSLTETAEKLFF,TGTGCCAGCAGCTTAACGGAAACGGCTGAAAAACTGTTTTTT
TRBV5-1,NA,TRBJ2-6,NA,CASSLEQYGANVLTF,TGCGCCAGCAGCTTGGAACAGTATGGGGCCAACGTCCTGACTTTC
TRBV30,NA,TRBJ2-6,once,CALPQGRGANVLTF,TGTGCTTTGCCCCAGGGGCGGGGGGCCAACGTCCTGACTTTC
TRBV7-2,NA,TRBJ1-2,NA,CASITPPAGRGFTF,TGTGCCAGCATCACACCACCGGCGGGACGGGGTTTCACCTTC
TRBV6-5,NA,TRBJ1-4,NA,CASSYSSTGDEKLFF,TGTGCCAGCAGTTACTCGAGCACGGGTGATGAAAAACTGTTTTTT
TRBV9,NA,TRBJ2-1,NA,CASSVAQEPYNEQFF,TGTGCCAGCAGCGTAGCACAGGAACCCTACAATGAGCAGTTCTTC
TRBV7-3,NA,TRBJ1-2,once,CASSLNGEGGYTF,TGTGCCAGCAGCTTAAATGGAGAGGGGGGCTACACCTTC
TRBV7-2,NA,TRBJ1-1,NA,CASSLGSGVAEAFF,TGTGCCAGCAGCTTAGGGTCAGGGGTCGCTGAAGCTTTCTTT
TRBV18,TRBD1,TRBJ2-7,NA,CASSPNAGGRKGVYEQYF,TGTGCCAGCTCACCAAACGCAGGGGGCAGAAAAGGTGTCTACGAGCAGTACTTC
TRBV5-1,NA,TRBJ1-3,NA,CASSQGLGNTIYF,TGCGCCAGCAGCCAGGGGCTTGGAAACACCATATATTTT
TRBV1,NA,TRBJ2-7,NA,CTSSQGWETSGSRDYEQYF,TGCACCAGCAGCCAAGGATGGGAGACTAGCGGGAGTCGGGACTACGAGCAGTACTTC
TRBV9,NA,TRBJ2-4,NA,CASSVGAEGKNIQYF,TGTGCCAGCAGCGTAGGGGCTGAGGGTAAAAACATTCAGTACTTC
TRBV2,TRBD2,TRBJ2-5,NA,CASSEGRLAGQETQYF,TGTGCCAGCAGTGAAGGGAGACTAGCGGGACAAGAGACCCAGTACTTC
TRBV14,TRBD2,TRBJ2-1,NA,CASSPLAGPGYNEQFF,TGTGCCAGCAGCCCTCTAGCGGGACCAGGATACAATGAGCAGTTCTTC
TRBV7-2,NA,TRBJ1-2,NA,CASSPEGGMGYGYTF,TGTGCCAGCAGCCCCGAGGGGGGTATGGGCTATGGCTACACCTTC
TRBV7-8,TRBD1,TRBJ2-7,few,CASSLAPGQEAFEQYF,TGTGCCAGCAGCTTAGCCCCGGGACAGGAGGCGTTTGAGCAGTACTTC
TRBV18,NA,TRBJ2-7,few,CASSKAVQTYEQYF,TGTGCCAGCTCAAAGGCGGTCCAGACCTACGAGCAGTACTTC
TRBV19,NA,TRBJ2-1,NA,CASIVNEQFF,TGTGCCAGTATAGTCAATGAGCAGTTCTTC
TRBV19,NA,TRBJ2-6,NA,CASSIRSSGANVLTF,TGTGCCAGTAGTATACGGAGCTCTGGGGCCAACGTCCTGACTTTC
TRBV19,NA,TRBJ1-5,few,CASRRQVMSGQPQHF,TGTGCCAGTAGACGACAGGTCATGTCAGGACAGCCCCAGCATTTT
TRBV5-1,NA,TRBJ2-5,NA,CASRGVQVQETQYF,TGCGCCAGCAGAGGAGTGCAGGTCCAAGAGACCCAGTACTTC
TRBV27,TRBD1,TRBJ2-7,NA,CASSSMTGIGGEQYF,TGTGCCAGCAGTTCCATGACAGGGATTGGAGGCGAGCAGTACTTC
TRBV19,NA,TRBJ1-2,NA,CASSGSGRELYGYTF,TGTGCCAGTAGTGGGTCCGGCAGGGAACTCTATGGCTACACCTTC
TRBV4-3,TRBD1,TRBJ1-2,once,CASSPNGGGRGYTF,TGCGCCAGCAGCCCGAATGGAGGGGGCCGGGGCTACACCTTC
TRBV4-2,TRBD2,TRBJ2-5,NA,CASSQGTSDYQETQYF,TGTGCCAGCAGCCAAGGGACTAGCGACTACCAAGAGACCCAGTACTTC
TRBV6-6,NA,TRBJ1-2,NA,CASTATNYGYTF,TGTGCCAGCACGGCGACGAACTATGGCTACACCTTC
TRBV2,NA,TRBJ1-6,NA,CASSENSNSPLHF,TGTGCCAGCAGTGAAAACAGTAATTCACCCCTCCACTTT
TRBV2,NA,TRBJ2-3,NA,CASLTGADTQYF,TGTGCCAGCCTCACCGGGGCAGATACGCAGTATTTT
TRBV27,NA,TRBJ1-4,NA,CASSSGAEGEKLFF,TGTGCCAGCAGTTCAGGGGCTGAAGGTGAAAAACTGTTTTTT
TRBV6-1,NA,TRBJ1-3,NA,CASSEVYGTGNTIYF,TGTGCCAGCAGTGAAGTGTATGGAACTGGAAACACCATATATTTT
TRBV5-1,NA,TRBJ2-5,NA,CASSTLGAGETQYF,TGCGCCAGCAGCACCTTAGGGGCGGGTGAGACCCAGTACTTC
TRBV5-5,NA,TRBJ2-7,NA,CASSAQPDPYEQYF,TGTGCCAGCAGCGCACAGCCCGACCCCTACGAGCAGTACTTC
TRBV5-3,NA,TRBJ2-3,NA,CARESAPDTQYF,TGTGCCAGGGAAAGCGCCCCAGATACGCAGTATTTT
TRBV9,TRBD1,TRBJ2-7,NA,CASSVGQGPYEQYF,TGTGCCAGCAGCGTAGGACAGGGCCCCTACGAGCAGTACTTC
TRBV7-2,NA,TRBJ1-3,NA,CASSPQASSGNTIYF,TGTGCCAGCAGCCCCCAAGCGAGCTCTGGAAACACCATATATTTT
TRBV28,NA,TRBJ2-7,NA,CASSLNEQYF,TGTGCCAGCAGTTTGAACGAGCAGTACTTC
TRBV10-3,NA,TRBJ1-2,NA,CAISEVQGGDYGYTF,TGTGCCATCAGTGAAGTCCAGGGCGGAGACTATGGCTACACCTTC
TRBV2,TRBD1,TRBJ2-2,NA,CASSEAPGQGGSGELFF,TGTGCCAGCAGTGAAGCCCCGGGACAGGGCGGTAGCGGGGAGCTGTTTTTT
TRBV18,NA,TRBJ2-2,NA,CASSLQTNTGELFF,TGTGCCAGCTCACTGCAGACGAACACCGGGGAGCTGTTTTTT
TRBV7-6,NA,TRBJ2-2,NA,CASSQGGGYSSANTGELFF,TGTGCCAGCAGCCAGGGGGGAGGGTACAGTTCGGCTAACACCGGGGAGCTGTTTTTT
TRBV7-3,NA,TRBJ2-3,NA,CASSQGPSGTQYF,TGTGCCAGCAGCCAGGGGCCGTCCGGTACGCAGTATTTT
TRBV7-8,NA,TRBJ1-2,NA,CASSPDSNGYTF,TGTGCCAGCAGCCCGGACAGTAATGGCTACACCTTC